This is a list of T cell receptor beta chains from one sample in a study of blood T cell repertoires in COVID-19. The protocol was immunoSEQ multiplex PCR, while the TCRdb copy is restricted to in-frame clones and leaves out a portion. The data hold 340,000 or so clones, with around 86% observed a single time. What was sequenced was peripheral blood. Source of these receptors: a middle-aged man with active or convalescent COVID-19. The conserved cysteine and the conserved F or W are not part of the CDR3 here. The order of the fields is clone size, V gene, J gene, CDR3 length, CDR3 protein. The size of a clone is reported for some rows only, either as once, few or many, or as a class for expanded clones.

clone_size: NA
v_call: TRBV11-2
j_call: TRBJ2-3
cdr3_length: 13
cdr3_aa: ASSYPGSSTDTQY

clone_size: NA
v_call: TRBV7-9
j_call: TRBJ2-3
cdr3_length: 16
cdr3_aa: ASSLVEGSGRDLDTQY

clone_size: NA
v_call: TRBV5-8
j_call: TRBJ2-1
cdr3_length: 13
cdr3_aa: ASSFQRSGGNEQF

clone_size: NA
v_call: TRBV7-2
j_call: TRBJ1-5
cdr3_length: 13
cdr3_aa: ASSLRLGGSQPQH

clone_size: NA
v_call: TRBV2
j_call: TRBJ2-7
cdr3_length: 12
cdr3_aa: ASIFLGTSDEQY

clone_size: NA
v_call: TRBV29-1
j_call: TRBJ1-4
cdr3_length: 11
cdr3_aa: SVSGPTNEKLF

clone_size: NA
v_call: TRBV20-1
j_call: TRBJ2-5
cdr3_length: 13
cdr3_aa: SASRLAGGRPAQY

clone_size: NA
v_call: TRBV11-2
j_call: TRBJ2-2
cdr3_length: 17
cdr3_aa: ASSLDPPPGLAGGGELF

clone_size: NA
v_call: TRBV7-3
j_call: TRBJ2-5
cdr3_length: 12
cdr3_aa: ASSPLGRGETQY

clone_size: NA
v_call: TRBV7-2
j_call: TRBJ2-5
cdr3_length: 12
cdr3_aa: ASSLGARQETQY

clone_size: NA
v_call: TRBV6-2/TRBV6-3
j_call: TRBJ2-3
cdr3_length: 15
cdr3_aa: ASSYSWGGAGTDTQY

clone_size: once
v_call: TRBV30
j_call: TRBJ1-1
cdr3_length: 11
cdr3_aa: AWSRGLNTEAF

clone_size: NA
v_call: TRBV7-2
j_call: TRBJ2-5
cdr3_length: 15
cdr3_aa: ASSLFSGLAGEQTQY

clone_size: once
v_call: TRBV18
j_call: TRBJ1-1
cdr3_length: 12
cdr3_aa: ASSPTIPGTEAF

clone_size: NA
v_call: TRBV6-5
j_call: TRBJ1-3
cdr3_length: 14
cdr3_aa: ASSYSMEGLGNTIY

clone_size: NA
v_call: TRBV2
j_call: TRBJ1-2
cdr3_length: 13
cdr3_aa: ASSDPGSGNYGYT

clone_size: NA
v_call: TRBV3-1/TRBV3-2
j_call: TRBJ1-1
cdr3_length: 14
cdr3_aa: ASSQGTPRGNTEAF

clone_size: NA
v_call: TRBV28
j_call: TRBJ1-1
cdr3_length: 12
cdr3_aa: ASRNGDMNTEAF

clone_size: NA
v_call: TRBV28
j_call: TRBJ1-2
cdr3_length: 13
cdr3_aa: ASTPGDQTNYGYT

clone_size: NA
v_call: TRBV28
j_call: TRBJ2-3
cdr3_length: 10
cdr3_aa: ASTPATDTQY

clone_size: NA
v_call: TRBV28
j_call: TRBJ1-3
cdr3_length: 12
cdr3_aa: ASSFRSLGNTIY

clone_size: NA
v_call: TRBV30
j_call: TRBJ2-1
cdr3_length: 13
cdr3_aa: AWSLGLDPYNEQF

clone_size: NA
v_call: TRBV2
j_call: TRBJ1-5
cdr3_length: 12
cdr3_aa: ASMDRQPNQPQH

clone_size: few
v_call: TRBV5-4
j_call: TRBJ1-1
cdr3_length: 11
cdr3_aa: ASSHYEGGEAF

clone_size: NA
v_call: TRBV6-5
j_call: TRBJ2-7
cdr3_length: 10
cdr3_aa: ASRYRPGEQY

clone_size: NA
v_call: TRBV28
j_call: TRBJ1-4
cdr3_length: 10
cdr3_aa: ASRVQGEKLF

clone_size: NA
v_call: TRBV21-1
j_call: TRBJ1-3
cdr3_length: 13
cdr3_aa: ASSERDREGNTIY

clone_size: NA
v_call: TRBV9
j_call: TRBJ2-3
cdr3_length: 12
cdr3_aa: ASSVTPTGDTQY

clone_size: NA
v_call: TRBV18
j_call: TRBJ2-1
cdr3_length: 10
cdr3_aa: ASSPPNNEQF

clone_size: NA
v_call: TRBV2
j_call: TRBJ1-1
cdr3_length: 12
cdr3_aa: ASSDQGLNTEAF

clone_size: once
v_call: TRBV27
j_call: TRBJ2-3
cdr3_length: 15
cdr3_aa: ASSSYAGTSGTDTQY

clone_size: NA
v_call: TRBV5-6
j_call: TRBJ1-3
cdr3_length: 13
cdr3_aa: ASRLTPNSGNTIY

clone_size: NA
v_call: TRBV3-1/TRBV3-2
j_call: TRBJ1-5
cdr3_length: 12
cdr3_aa: ASSQEGAHQPQH

clone_size: NA
v_call: TRBV4-3
j_call: TRBJ2-3
cdr3_length: 15
cdr3_aa: ASSQDWQGALTDTQY

clone_size: NA
v_call: TRBV6-5
j_call: TRBJ2-1
cdr3_length: 12
cdr3_aa: ASSPGTGYNEQF

clone_size: NA
v_call: TRBV6-5
j_call: TRBJ1-6
cdr3_length: 13
cdr3_aa: ASRVGTNPNSPLH

clone_size: NA
v_call: TRBV3-1/TRBV3-2
j_call: TRBJ2-3
cdr3_length: 12
cdr3_aa: ASSPAQAGSTQY

clone_size: NA
v_call: TRBV7-2
j_call: TRBJ2-5
cdr3_length: 12
cdr3_aa: ASSFGGPQETQY

clone_size: NA
v_call: TRBV9
j_call: TRBJ2-1
cdr3_length: 13
cdr3_aa: ASSVEAGDYNEQF

clone_size: NA
v_call: TRBV30
j_call: TRBJ1-5
cdr3_length: 11
cdr3_aa: AWSAGGTQPQH

clone_size: once
v_call: TRBV27
j_call: TRBJ2-3
cdr3_length: 13
cdr3_aa: ASSPSGGAWDTQY

clone_size: NA
v_call: TRBV7-2
j_call: TRBJ2-7
cdr3_length: 14
cdr3_aa: ASSPKSRGASYEQY

clone_size: NA
v_call: TRBV30
j_call: TRBJ1-3
cdr3_length: 14
cdr3_aa: AWSRGSNLSGNTIY

clone_size: NA
v_call: TRBV9
j_call: TRBJ2-3
cdr3_length: 14
cdr3_aa: ASSALQGVSTDTQY

clone_size: NA
v_call: TRBV19
j_call: TRBJ2-1
cdr3_length: 11
cdr3_aa: ASNYRDRGNKF

clone_size: NA
v_call: TRBV4-2
j_call: TRBJ1-1
cdr3_length: 12
cdr3_aa: ASSQGEQNTEAF

clone_size: NA
v_call: TRBV24-1
j_call: TRBJ1-2
cdr3_length: 10
cdr3_aa: ATSDSGQGYT

clone_size: NA
v_call: TRBV7-2
j_call: TRBJ1-1
cdr3_length: 13
cdr3_aa: ASSLDPASRGEAF